One and the same sample provided the 2 T cell receptor beta chains below, sequenced in a study of blood T cells in healthy people across ages. Then a second PCR, running roughly 7 to 11 cycles, was carried out with a sample-barcoded 5' primer and a J-beta primer mix. From the 5' RACE reads, TCRdb called clonotypes with MiXCR, one entry per CDR3 protein. The top ten hold roughly a fifth of the sample, which has 650,000 to 950,000 distinct CDR3 sequences, approximately 44% seen once. The material sequenced was blood. All receptors come from a man in his sixties in good health.

The V call is TRBV5-6, the J call TRBJ2-7, with 12 bases identical to TRBD2. The CDR3 length is 17 residues. Germline assignment: CDR1 SGHDT and CDR2 YYEEEE. V shed 0 bases and J 0 bases; nucleotides not matched to a gene: 4. DNA of the CDR3: TGTGCCAGCAGCTTGGGGACTAGCGGGGAGGGCTCCTACGAGCAGTACTTC. Residues: CASSLGTSGEGSYEQYF.

This clonotype was seen more than once but under ten times. This chain links TRBV20-1 with TRBJ2-2; 8 bases match TRBD2. V shed 1 base, J shed 3 bases, and the junction held 4 bases outside the gene matches. The CDR3 has 15 amino acids. Germline lookup yields CDR1 DFQATT and CDR2 SNEGSKA (reference sequence). The CDR3 DNA reads TGCAGTGCTAGAGTCGTAGCGGGGCACACCGGGGAGCTGTTTTTT. Encoded protein: CSARVVAGHTGELFF.